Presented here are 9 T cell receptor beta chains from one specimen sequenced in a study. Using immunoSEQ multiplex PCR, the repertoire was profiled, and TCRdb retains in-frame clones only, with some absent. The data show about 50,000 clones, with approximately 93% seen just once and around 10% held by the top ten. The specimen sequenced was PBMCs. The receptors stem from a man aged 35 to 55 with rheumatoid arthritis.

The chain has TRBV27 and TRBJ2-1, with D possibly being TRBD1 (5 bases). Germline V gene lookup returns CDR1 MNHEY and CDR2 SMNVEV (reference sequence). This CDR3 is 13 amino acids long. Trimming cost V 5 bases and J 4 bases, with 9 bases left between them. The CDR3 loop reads CASSIGQYNEQFF. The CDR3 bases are TGTGCCAGCAGTATAGGACAATACAATGAGCAGTTCTTC.

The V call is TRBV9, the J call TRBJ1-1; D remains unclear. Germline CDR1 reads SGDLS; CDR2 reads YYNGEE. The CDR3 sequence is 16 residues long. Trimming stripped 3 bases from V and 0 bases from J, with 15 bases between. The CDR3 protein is CASSAHTSLMNTEAFF. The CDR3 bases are TGTGCCAGCAGCGCTCACACTAGTCTAATGAACACTGAAGCTTTCTTT.

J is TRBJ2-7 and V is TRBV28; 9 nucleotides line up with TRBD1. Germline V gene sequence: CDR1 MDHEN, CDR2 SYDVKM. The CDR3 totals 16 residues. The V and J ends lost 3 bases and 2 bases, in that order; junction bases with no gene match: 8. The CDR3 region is CASSFPGTGFAYEQYF. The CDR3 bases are TGTGCCAGCAGTTTCCCTGGGACAGGGTTCGCCTACGAGCAGTACTTC.

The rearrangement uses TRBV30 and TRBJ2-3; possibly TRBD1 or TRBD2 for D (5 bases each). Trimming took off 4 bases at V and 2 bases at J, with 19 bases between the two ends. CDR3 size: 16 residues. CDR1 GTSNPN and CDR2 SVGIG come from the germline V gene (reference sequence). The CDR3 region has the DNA TGTGCCTGGACCAGGGTGGGGGTGCGATTCACAGATACGCAGTATTTT. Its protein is CAWTRVGVRFTDTQYF.

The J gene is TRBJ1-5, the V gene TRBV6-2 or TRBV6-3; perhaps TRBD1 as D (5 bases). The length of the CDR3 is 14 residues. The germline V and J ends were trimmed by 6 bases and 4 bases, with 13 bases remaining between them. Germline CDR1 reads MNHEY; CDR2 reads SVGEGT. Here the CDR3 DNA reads TGTGCCAGCAGCTCAAGTAACAGGAATCAGCCCCAGCATTTT. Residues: CASSSSNRNQPQHF.

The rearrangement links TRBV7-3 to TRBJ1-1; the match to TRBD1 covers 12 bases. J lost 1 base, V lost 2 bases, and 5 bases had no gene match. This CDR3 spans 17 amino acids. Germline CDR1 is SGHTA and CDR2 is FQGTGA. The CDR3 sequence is CASSLLGQGARNTEAFF. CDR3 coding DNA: TGTGCCAGCAGCTTATTGGGACAGGGGGCGAGGAACACTGAAGCTTTCTTT.

The DNA of the CDR3 is TGTGCCAGCAGCCCGACCTCATACGAGCAGTACTTC. Its translation: CASSPTSYEQYF. This chain connects TRBV5-8 to TRBJ2-7; no firm D call. Between the trimmed V and J ends, which lost 4 bases and 4 bases, there was a span of 9 bases. The CDR3 sequence is 12 residues long. Germline loops: CDR1 SGHTS, CDR2 YDEGEE.

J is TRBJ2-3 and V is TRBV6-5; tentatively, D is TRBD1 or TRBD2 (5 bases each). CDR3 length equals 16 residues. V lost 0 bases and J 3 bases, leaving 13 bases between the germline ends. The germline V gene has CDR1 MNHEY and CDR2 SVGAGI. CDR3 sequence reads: CASSYSRGSGTDTQYF. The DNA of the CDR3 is TGTGCCAGCAGTTACTCGAGGGGATCAGGGACAGATACGCAGTATTTT.

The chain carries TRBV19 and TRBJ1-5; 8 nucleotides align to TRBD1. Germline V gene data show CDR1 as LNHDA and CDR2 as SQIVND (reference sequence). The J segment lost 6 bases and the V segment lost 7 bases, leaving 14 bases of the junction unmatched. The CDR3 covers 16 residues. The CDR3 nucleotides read TGTGCCAGTACTCAGAGGGGGGCCAGGGGGCCTCAGCCCCAGCATTTT. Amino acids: CASTQRGARGPQPQHF.